This passage covers 12 T cell receptor beta chains from one sample sequenced in a study of human thymus T cells. The method was immunoSEQ multiplex PCR; TCRdb's version includes in-frame clones alone and lacks a portion of them. The repertoire holds more than 70,000 clones, with around 96% as singletons. Resections obtained during corrective heart surgery supplied the thymus tissue. The specimen sequenced was thymus tissue. Every receptor here comes from a boy in the first two years of life with a congenital heart defect but otherwise immunologically healthy.

The J gene is TRBJ2-7, the V gene TRBV7-2; TRBD2 matches at 8 bases. Germline-derived CDR1 and CDR2 are SGHTA and FQGNSA. With 4 bases clipped from V and 0 bases from J, the junction kept 8 bases outside the gene matches. This CDR3 contains 16 residues. The CDR3 nucleotides read TGTGCCAGCAGCTCAGAGCGGGGGTCTAGCTCCTACGAGCAGTACTTC. It encodes CASSSERGSSSYEQYF.

J is TRBJ2-3 and V is TRBV30; 8 bases are a match to TRBD2. After removal of 0 bases from V and 2 bases from J, the junction contained 7 bases not matched to a gene. The V gene's germline CDR1 is GTSNPN and CDR2 SVGIG (reference sequence). This CDR3 is 16 amino acids long. This CDR3 is CAWSVRTGGHTDTQYF. As DNA, the CDR3 is TGTGCCTGGAGTGTTAGGACGGGAGGGCACACAGATACGCAGTATTTT.

The V call is TRBV10-3, the J call TRBJ1-4; D is perhaps TRBD1 (6 bases). The CDR3 runs 15 residues. Germline V CDR1 and CDR2: ENHRY, SYGVKD. Between the trimmed V and J ends, which lost 10 bases and 7 bases, there was a span of 22 bases. CDR3 bases: TGTGCCACCAATCCCCTTGGGGGGCAGGGTGAAAAACTGTTTTTT. Amino acid sequence: CATNPLGGQGEKLFF.

The chain links TRBV6-5 to TRBJ2-5; maybe TRBD1 (6 bases). Germline assignment: CDR1 MNHEY and CDR2 SVGAGI. This CDR3 has 15 residues. V was shortened by 5 bases and J by 4 bases, with 17 bases between the two germline ends. The CDR3 bases are TGTGCCAGCAGTCCCCCCTCAGGGGCGGGAGAGACCCAGTACTTC. Amino acids: CASSPPSGAGETQYF.

The V gene is TRBV15, the J gene TRBJ2-5, with TRBD1 matching over 9 bases. The ends lost 4 bases at V and 4 bases at J; junction bases unmatched: 19. Germline V gives CDR1 LNHNV, CDR2 YYDKDF (reference sequence). CDR3 length: 19 amino acids. CDR3 nucleotides: TGTGCCACCAGCAAAGAGCGACCGCCGGGACAGGGAGGGCTAGAGACCCAGTACTTC. This encodes CATSKERPPGQGGLETQYF.

The rearrangement uses TRBV9 and TRBJ2-5, with TRBD2 identical over 8 bases. V lost 1 base and J lost 1; bases outside the gene matches: 6. The CDR3 spans 16 residues. The germline gives CDR1 SGDLS, CDR2 YYNGEE. CDR3 sequence: CASSVHPTSGQETQYF. DNA for the CDR3: TGTGCCAGCAGCGTACACCCTACTAGCGGCCAAGAGACCCAGTACTTC.

This chain uses TRBV6-6 with TRBJ1-5; D perhaps matches TRBD1 (5 bases). Germline CDR1 and CDR2: MNHNY and SVGAGI (reference sequence). V dropped 2 bases and J dropped 4 bases, with 12 bases sitting between them. The CDR3 sequence is 15 residues long. The chain's CDR3 is CASSYGVGGNQPQHF. DNA of the CDR3: TGTGCCAGCAGTTACGGAGTTGGGGGAAATCAGCCCCAGCATTTT.

The chain joins TRBV4-2 to TRBJ1-2, with 11 bases that match TRBD1. The germline V gene encodes CDR1 LGHNA and CDR2 YNFKEQ. The junction had 18 bases not matched to a gene; V was cut back by 0 bases and J by 3 bases. The CDR3 runs to 21 residues. The CDR3 coding sequence is TGTGCCAGCAGCCAAGATGTTCGGTTTAAGGGACAGGGGGTTTCGGACTATGGCTACACCTTC. This encodes CASSQDVRFKGQGVSDYGYTF.

This sequence joins TRBV27 and TRBJ2-7, with TRBD2 matching over 7 bases. Unmatched junction bases numbered 9, after V lost 5 bases and J lost 2 bases. Germline assignment: CDR1 MNHEY and CDR2 SMNVEV (reference sequence). The CDR3 covers 15 residues. CDR3 sequence (DNA): TGTGCCAGCAGTCGTTCTAGCGGTGAGACCTACGAGCAGTACTTC. This encodes CASSRSSGETYEQYF.

The J gene is TRBJ1-6, the V gene TRBV29-1, with a possible D match to TRBD1 (5 bases). V lost 0 bases to trimming and J lost 6 bases, with 21 bases between them. CDR1 and CDR2 from the germline V gene are SQVTM and ANQGSEA. The CDR3 has 18 residues. The chain's CDR3 is CSVEDGALGARLNSPLHF. As DNA, the CDR3 is TGCAGCGTTGAAGATGGAGCCTTAGGGGCCCGCCTTAATTCACCCCTCCACTTT.

The V call is TRBV18, the J call TRBJ2-2; TRBD2 might be the D (6 bases). Trimming took 5 bases from V and 5 from J, leaving 9 bases between them. This CDR3 comprises 13 residues. CDR1 KGHSH and CDR2 LQKENI come from the germline V gene. CDR3 sequence (DNA): TGTGCCAGCTCATCCGGGGGAACCGGGGAGCTGTTTTTT. It codes for CASSSGGTGELFF.

This rearrangement joins TRBV10-3 to TRBJ1-6, with 7 nucleotides matching TRBD1. The junction had 14 bases not matched to a gene; V was cut back by 1 base and J by 8 bases. CDR1 ENHRY and CDR2 SYGVKD come from the germline V gene. This CDR3 has 18 residues. The CDR3 DNA is TGTGCCATCAGTGAGTTTATAGGACTCAGGGGGGTGGATTCACCCCTCCACTTT. Residues: CAISEFIGLRGVDSPLHF.